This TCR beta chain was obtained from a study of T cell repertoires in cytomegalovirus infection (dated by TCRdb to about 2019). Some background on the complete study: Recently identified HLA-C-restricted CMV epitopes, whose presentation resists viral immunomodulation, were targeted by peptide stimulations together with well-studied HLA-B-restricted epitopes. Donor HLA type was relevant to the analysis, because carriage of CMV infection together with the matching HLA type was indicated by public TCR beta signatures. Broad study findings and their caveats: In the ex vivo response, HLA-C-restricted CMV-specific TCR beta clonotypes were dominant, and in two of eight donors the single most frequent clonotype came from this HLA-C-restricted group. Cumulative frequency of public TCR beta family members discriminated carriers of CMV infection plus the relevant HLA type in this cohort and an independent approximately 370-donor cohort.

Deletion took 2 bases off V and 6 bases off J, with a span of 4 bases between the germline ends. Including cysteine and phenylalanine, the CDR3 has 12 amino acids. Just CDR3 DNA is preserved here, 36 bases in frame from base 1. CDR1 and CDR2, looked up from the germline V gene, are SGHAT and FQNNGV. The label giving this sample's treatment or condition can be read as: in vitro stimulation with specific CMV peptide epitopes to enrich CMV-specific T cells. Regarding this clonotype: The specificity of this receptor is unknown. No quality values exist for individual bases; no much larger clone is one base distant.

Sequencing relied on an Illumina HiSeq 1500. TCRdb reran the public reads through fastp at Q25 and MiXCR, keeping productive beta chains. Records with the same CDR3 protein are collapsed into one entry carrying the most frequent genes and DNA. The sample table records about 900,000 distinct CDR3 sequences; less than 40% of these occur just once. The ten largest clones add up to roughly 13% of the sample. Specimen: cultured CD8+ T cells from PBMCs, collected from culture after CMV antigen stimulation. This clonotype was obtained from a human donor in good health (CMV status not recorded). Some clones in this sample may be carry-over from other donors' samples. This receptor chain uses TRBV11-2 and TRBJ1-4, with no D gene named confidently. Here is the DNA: TGTGCCAGCAGCTTAAGGGATGAAAAACTGTTTTTT. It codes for CASSLRDEKLFF.